These 20 T cell receptor beta chains came from one sample sequenced in a study of identical twins. TCRdb recomputed calls from the 5' RACE reads with MiXCR, one row per CDR3 protein. The sample lists a few hundred thousand distinct CDR3 sequences, 9% to 15% occurring once. Separately, the same data were catalogued under a study of yellow fever vaccine responses in identical twins.

The sample was CD8+ T cells sorted from blood. The receptors stem from a woman between 18 and 29 years old in good health.

This clonotype was seen more than once but under ten times. This sequence joins TRBV7-6 and TRBJ2-1; D is unresolved. CDR1 SGHVS and CDR2 FNYEAQ come from the germline V gene. The CDR3 spans 13 residues. Trimming left V 0 bases short and J 6 bases short, with 6 bases between. The CDR3 DNA sequence: TGTGCCAGCAGCTTAGCCTTGACCAATGAGCAGTTCTTC. Amino acid sequence: CASSLALTNEQFF.

This clonotype was counted between two and nine times. V usage is TRBV7-7 and J usage is TRBJ2-3; D assignment may be TRBD1 or TRBD2 (6 bases each). The CDR3 is 14 residues long. Trimming took 5 bases from V and 3 from J, leaving 12 bases between them. Germline CDR1 is SSHAT and CDR2 is FNYEAQ (reference sequence). CDR3 coding DNA: TGTGCCAGCAGCGGGGGGCTTCGGACAGATACGCAGTATTTT. It translates to CASSGGLRTDTQYF.

The V call is TRBV28, the J call TRBJ1-4; 10 positions match TRBD1. The CDR3 sequence is 17 residues long. V trimming: 3 bases; J trimming: 0 bases; junction bases outside the gene matches: 4. From germline, CDR1 is MDHEN and CDR2 SYDVKM. CDR3 coding DNA: TGTGCCAGCAGTTTCCGGGACAGGGGACCAACTAATGAAAAACTGTTTTTT. This gives the protein CASSFRDRGPTNEKLFF.

J is TRBJ1-6 and V is TRBV3-1; the D is unclear. Germline V gives CDR1 LGHDT, CDR2 YNNKEL (reference sequence). Trimming shortened V by 0 bases and J by 8 bases, and 5 bases separated the two germline ends. This CDR3 has 13 amino acids. The CDR3 DNA is TGTGCCAGCAGCCAAGATATGGATTCACCCCTCCACTTT. This encodes CASSQDMDSPLHF.

This clonotype was seen a few times. This sequence joins TRBV7-9 and TRBJ2-3, with 8 bases fitting TRBD1. The CDR3 totals 14 residues. The germline gives CDR1 SEHNR, CDR2 FQNEAQ (reference sequence). Germline trimming cut 6 bases from V and 6 bases from J; bases unmatched to any gene: 8. Here the CDR3 DNA reads TGTGCCAGCAGACACGGACAGGGAGAGGATACGCAGTATTTT. Residues: CASRHGQGEDTQYF.

Note on this clonotype: A much larger clone differs by one base, so this may be a read error. This sequence joins TRBV12-3 or TRBV12-4 and TRBJ2-5; either TRBD1 or TRBD2 may supply D (5 bases each). V lost 5 bases and J 3 bases, leaving 19 bases between the germline ends. The CDR3 loop spans 16 amino acids. The CDR3 loop is CASSVLSGPVEETQYF. CDR3 bases: TGTGCCAGCAGTGTTCTATCGGGGCCTGTGGAAGAGACCCAGTACTTC.

The table lists this clonotype with many counts. CDR3 DNA: TGTGCCAGCAGTCCCCGTGGTCTCACCGGGGAGCTGTTTTTT. Its translation is CASSPRGLTGELFF. This sequence joins TRBV12-3 or TRBV12-4 and TRBJ2-2; D gene uncertain. Trimming left V 5 bases short and J 4 bases short, with 11 bases between. The CDR3 runs 14 residues.

Remarks on this clonotype: It is likely a read error, because the conserved phenylalanine at the end of the CDR3 is missing. The J gene is TRBJ2-1, the V gene TRBV6-1; 11 bases map to TRBD2. J was trimmed by 8 bases and V by 4 bases; bases with no gene match: 4. The CDR3 spans 14 residues. Germline V lookup: CDR1 MNHNS, CDR2 SASEGT. CDR3 sequence (DNA): TGTGCCAGCAGTGGACTAGCGGGGTCGGATGAGCAGTTCTCC. This encodes CASSGLAGSDEQFS.

The gene calls are TRBV15 and TRBJ1-2, with unresolved D. V lost 3 bases to trimming and J lost 3 bases, with 11 bases between them. Germline assignment: CDR1 LNHNV and CDR2 YYDKDF (reference sequence). The CDR3 is 14 amino acids. CDR3 protein: CATSRGGGDYGYTF. As DNA, the CDR3 is TGTGCCACCAGCAGGGGTGGCGGGGACTATGGCTACACCTTC.

The chain combines TRBV24-1 with TRBJ2-1; 8 nucleotides align to TRBD2. From germline, CDR1 is KGHDR and CDR2 SFDVKD. V shed 6 bases and J 4 bases; nucleotides not matched to a gene: 4. This CDR3 has 14 residues. CDR3 sequence: CATSYGGGYNEQFF. CDR3 DNA: TGTGCCACCAGTTACGGGGGGGGATACAATGAGCAGTTCTTC.

Ten or more counts support this clonotype. The chain carries TRBV4-1 and TRBJ1-1; no definite D call. Trimming removed 0 bases at V and 0 bases at J, with 11 bases between. The CDR3 spans 16 residues. Germline V lookup: CDR1 MGHRA, CDR2 YSYEKL. The CDR3 nucleotides are TGCGCCAGCAGCCAAGAGCCGCGAGCTTTGAACACTGAAGCTTTCTTT. It is translated as CASSQEPRALNTEAFF.

This clonotype has more than one count but fewer than ten. The chain links TRBV2 to TRBJ2-7; D may match TRBD1 or TRBD2 (5 bases each). Per the germline V gene, CDR1 is SNHLY and CDR2 is FYNNEI. This CDR3 is 16 amino acids long. V was shortened by 1 base and J by 0 bases, with 13 bases between the two germline ends. The CDR3 loop reads CASSEGAGTVSYEQYV. CDR3 sequence (DNA): TGTGCCAGCAGTGAAGGGGCAGGGACGGTCTCCTACGAGCAGTACGTC.

The chain recombines TRBV19 with TRBJ2-5, with 7 bases aligning to TRBD2. The CDR3 consists of 15 residues. The V gene end was trimmed by 8 bases and the J gene end by 2 bases; junction bases not matched to a gene: 11. The germline V gene has CDR1 LNHDA and CDR2 SQIVND (reference sequence). The CDR3 reads CASGGSGGLQETQYF. Here the CDR3 DNA reads TGTGCCAGTGGCGGTTCGGGGGGTTTGCAAGAGACCCAGTACTTC.

The sample holds a few counts of this clonotype. The chain carries TRBV2 and TRBJ2-1, with D maybe TRBD1 (6 bases). Deletions cut 7 bases from V and 7 bases from J, with 20 bases between. The CDR3 extends over 15 amino acids. Germline loops: CDR1 SNHLY, CDR2 FYNNEI. CDR3: CASTISGGHSNEQFF. CDR3 bases: TGTGCCAGCACCATAAGTGGGGGACATAGTAATGAGCAGTTCTTC.

This clonotype occurred a few times. The chain's CDR3 is CASSSGGLNLPLAKNIQYF. DNA of the CDR3: TGTGCCAGCAGCTCTGGGGGCCTAAATCTGCCCTTAGCCAAAAACATTCAGTACTTC. The chain is built from TRBV5-4 and TRBJ2-4, with D perhaps matching TRBD1 (6 bases). The germline V gene encodes CDR1 SGHNT and CDR2 YYREEE (reference sequence). This CDR3 spans 19 amino acids. Trimming cost V 3 bases and J 0 bases, with 22 bases left between them.

This sequence joins TRBV28 and TRBJ2-3, with TRBD1 as a possible D gene (6 bases). There are 12 residues in the CDR3. Trimming removed 11 bases from V and 5 bases from J, with 14 bases in between. Germline V CDR1 and CDR2: MDHEN, SYDVKM. CDR3 nucleotide sequence: TGTGCCGCTCAGGGGCTTAGAGATACGCAGTATTTT. This codes for CAAQGLRDTQYF.

The table lists this clonotype with many counts. The gene calls are TRBV12-3 or TRBV12-4 and TRBJ2-7, with a possible D match to TRBD1 (5 bases). Between the trimmed V and J ends, which lost 3 bases and 5 bases, there was a span of 11 bases. The CDR3 length is 13 residues. The CDR3 loop reads CASSFARVHEQYF. In nucleotides, the CDR3 is TGTGCCAGCAGTTTCGCCAGGGTCCACGAGCAGTACTTC.

Only a few counts were recorded for this clonotype. The chain links TRBV13 to TRBJ2-1; tentatively, D is TRBD1 (5 bases). Between the trimmed V and J ends, which lost 3 bases and 7 bases, there was a span of 10 bases. Germline V gene sequence: CDR1 PRHDT, CDR2 FYEKMQ (reference sequence). The CDR3 has 13 residues. DNA for the CDR3: TGTGCCAGCAGCTTCAGGGTGGGGAATGAGCAGTTCTTC. Translation gives CASSFRVGNEQFF.

This chain uses TRBV20-1 with TRBJ2-1; 8 bases map to TRBD2. The length of the CDR3 is 17 residues. J gave up 2 bases and V 3 bases, and 12 bases lay outside the gene matches. Looked up from germline, CDR1 is DFQATT and CDR2 is SNEGSKA (reference sequence). CDR3 sequence: CSASARGGPSAYNEQFF. The CDR3 coding sequence is TGCAGTGCTAGCGCCCGGGGGGGTCCTAGCGCCTACAATGAGCAGTTCTTC.

This clonotype appeared a few times. The CDR3 DNA reads as TGTGCCAGCAGCGTAGACAGGACAGGGTACACAGATACGCAGTATTTT. Encoded protein: CASSVDRTGYTDTQYF. This rearrangement joins TRBV9 to TRBJ2-3; TRBD1 aligns across 8 bases. J lost 2 bases, V lost 0 bases, and 5 bases had no gene match. The germline CDR1 and CDR2 sequences are SGDLS and YYNGEE. The CDR3 has 16 amino acids.